The 25 T cell receptor beta chains below were found in one sample sequenced in a study of blood T cell repertoires in COVID-19. Libraries were prepared by immunoSEQ multiplex PCR; TCRdb keeps only in-frame clonotypes and omits some of them. This table holds roughly 57,000 clones, about 80% found once. Sequences were obtained from peripheral blood. Every receptor here comes from a man aged 30 to 45 with COVID-19, enrolled during active disease.

This chain connects TRBV2 to TRBJ2-3; 12 positions match TRBD2. The V gene end was trimmed by 0 bases and the J gene end by 2 bases; junction bases not matched to a gene: 6. The CDR3 totals 18 residues. From germline, CDR1 is SNHLY and CDR2 FYNNEI. This CDR3 reads CASSEARTSGANTDTQYF. DNA of the CDR3: TGTGCCAGCAGTGAAGCAAGGACTAGCGGGGCGAACACAGATACGCAGTATTTT.

The chain uses TRBV28 and TRBJ1-1; D gene ambiguous. CDR3 length equals 13 residues. Trimming removed 4 bases at V and 1 base at J, with 7 bases between. Looked up from germline, CDR1 is MDHEN and CDR2 is SYDVKM. CDR3 nucleotide sequence: TGTGCCAGCAGTTATCCGTCGAACACTGAAGCTTTCTTT. It is translated as CASSYPSNTEAFF.

As DNA, the CDR3 is TGTGCCAGCAGTTTAATGGGCGCTCGTTCTGGAAACACCATATATTTT. This sequence encodes CASSLMGARSGNTIYF. The chain couples TRBV28 to TRBJ1-3, with no clear D. CDR3 length equals 16 residues. CDR1 and CDR2 (germline): MDHEN, SYDVKM. V dropped 2 bases and J dropped 1 base, with 12 bases sitting between them.

This chain links TRBV30 with TRBJ2-5, with unresolved D. This CDR3 spans 13 amino acids. Germline CDR1 is GTSNPN and CDR2 is SVGIG (reference sequence). The V end was cut by 0 bases, the J end by 4 bases, with 9 bases between. CDR3 amino acids: CAWSVNVLETQYF. The CDR3 DNA reads as TGTGCCTGGAGTGTAAATGTCCTAGAGACCCAGTACTTC.

This chain joins TRBV28 and TRBJ1-4; 8 bases line up with TRBD1. There are 16 residues in the CDR3. Germline V lookup: CDR1 MDHEN, CDR2 SYDVKM. The trim removed 6 bases at V and 7 bases at J, leaving 13 bases unmatched. The CDR3 loop reads CASRPRGLFVSEKLFF. CDR3 sequence (DNA): TGTGCCAGCAGACCCAGGGGGCTGTTTGTGAGTGAAAAACTGTTTTTT.

The rearrangement links TRBV2 to TRBJ2-3, with TRBD2 as a possible D gene (6 bases). CDR3 size: 15 residues. Germline assignment: CDR1 SNHLY and CDR2 FYNNEI. The V and J ends lost 3 bases and 6 bases respectively, with 16 bases between them. CDR3 nucleotides: TGTGCCAGCAGTGAGAGGAGGGGAAATAGGGATACGCAGTATTTT. Translating gives CASSERRGNRDTQYF.

The CDR3 DNA reads TGTGCCAGCAGGCCAAGGACTAGCGGGGGTTTTTACAATGAGCAGTTCTTC. Protein product: CASRPRTSGGFYNEQFF. The chain has TRBV7-6 and TRBJ2-1; 13 nucleotides line up with TRBD2. Germline CDR1 and CDR2: SGHVS and FNYEAQ. Trimming at V came to 6 bases and at J to 4 bases, leaving 9 bases not matched to a gene. The CDR3 runs 17 residues.

In this sample, this clone turned up a few times. The rearrangement joins TRBV4-3 to TRBJ2-5; 7 bases map to TRBD1. Looked up from germline, CDR1 is LGHNA and CDR2 is YSLEER. This CDR3 is built from 13 residues. Trimming took 4 bases from V and 5 from J; bases not matched to a gene: 4. The CDR3 DNA reads as TGCGCCAGCAGCCTCATACAGGGGGAGACCCAGTACTTC. Amino acids: CASSLIQGETQYF.

This clone was observed a few times. This chain links TRBV6-5 with TRBJ1-2; TRBD1 aligns across 9 bases. The germline V gene has CDR1 MNHEY and CDR2 SVGAGI. The CDR3 extends over 14 amino acids. J lost 3 bases, V lost 5 bases, and 4 bases had no gene match. The CDR3 spells CASSTRTGDYGYTF. The CDR3, as DNA: TGTGCCAGCAGTACTCGGACAGGGGACTATGGCTACACCTTC.

The rearrangement uses TRBV7-9 and TRBJ1-2, with no clear D. Germline V gene sequence: CDR1 SEHNR, CDR2 FQNEAQ (reference sequence). The CDR3 covers 16 residues. The V gene lost 4 bases and the J gene lost 3 bases, with 18 bases spanning the gap. The CDR3 nucleotides read TGTGCCAGCAGCTCTCCCGAGGGTGGAGATCACTATGGCTACACCTTC. Its protein is CASSSPEGGDHYGYTF.

This clone was observed a handful of times. The chain combines TRBV28 with TRBJ1-2; D gene uncertain. The V gene's germline CDR1 is MDHEN and CDR2 SYDVKM. The CDR3 totals 9 residues. V was trimmed by 11 bases and J by 4 bases, leaving 5 bases between them. CDR3 sequence: CAAGYGYTF. CDR3 nucleotides: TGTGCCGCAGGCTATGGCTACACCTTC.

This sequence joins TRBV29-1 and TRBJ2-7, with 8 bases that match TRBD1. This CDR3 comprises 13 residues. Germline V gene data show CDR1 as SQVTM and CDR2 as ANQGSEA. V shed 8 bases, J shed 5 bases, and the junction held 11 bases outside the gene matches. The chain's CDR3 is CSLPTGESDEQYF. As DNA, the CDR3 is TGCAGCCTCCCGACAGGGGAATCGGACGAGCAGTACTTC.

The rearrangement links TRBV3-1 (or the pseudogene TRBV3-2) to TRBJ2-2, with D maybe TRBD2 (7 bases). This CDR3 comprises 14 residues. V was shortened by 2 bases and J by 6 bases, with 10 bases between the two germline ends. The germline CDR1 and CDR2 sequences are LGHDT and YNNKEL (reference sequence). Here the CDR3 reads CASSQRGGSGELFF. CDR3 DNA: TGTGCCAGCAGCCAAAGGGGGGGCTCCGGGGAGCTGTTTTTT.

This clone was counted a few times. The chain uses TRBV2 and TRBJ2-1; 14 bases match TRBD2. Per germline, CDR1 SNHLY and CDR2 FYNNEI. Trimming removed 7 bases from V and 7 bases from J; junction bases left unmatched: 12. This CDR3 contains 17 residues. The CDR3 bases are TGTGCCAGCACTTGGACTAGCGGGAGGTACCGGATTAATGAGCAGTTCTTC. This translates into CASTWTSGRYRINEQFF.

The sample holds one count of this clone. The rearrangement uses TRBV11-3 and TRBJ2-7; TRBD2 aligns across 7 bases. CDR3 length equals 15 residues. After removal of 5 bases from V and 3 bases from J, the junction contained 10 bases not matched to a gene. Per the germline V gene, CDR1 is SGHNT and CDR2 is YENEEA. This CDR3 is CASSTQRGPHYEQYF. CDR3 nucleotides: TGTGCCAGCAGCACTCAGCGGGGACCCCACTACGAGCAGTACTTC.

V and J are TRBV6-4 and TRBJ2-2; no reliable D call. The germline gives CDR1 MRHNA, CDR2 SNTAGT. Trimming removed 5 bases from V and 3 bases from J, with 19 bases in between. CDR3 length: 17 amino acids. CDR3 residues: CASSLDGTPADTGELFF. CDR3 nucleotide sequence: TGTGCCAGCAGTCTCGACGGTACCCCGGCGGACACCGGGGAGCTGTTTTTT.

The chain is built from TRBV5-4 and TRBJ2-2; 9 bases line up with TRBD1. V lost 4 bases and J lost 2; bases outside the gene matches: 3. Germline V gene sequence: CDR1 SGHNT, CDR2 YYREEE (reference sequence). The CDR3 is made up of 15 amino acids. Written as DNA, the CDR3 is TGTGCCAGCAGCCACAGGGGGCGCAACACCGGGGAGCTGTTTTTT. Its protein product is CASSHRGRNTGELFF.

The genes are TRBV11-3 and TRBJ1-6; tentatively, D is TRBD1 (6 bases). The CDR3 sequence is 14 residues long. Germline V gene lookup returns CDR1 SGHNT and CDR2 YENEEA. The ends were cut back, 1 base at V and 7 bases at J, with 8 bases in the middle. DNA of the CDR3: TGTGCCAGCAGCTTAGGACAGGTCAATTCACCCCTCCACTTT. This codes for CASSLGQVNSPLHF.

The rearrangement links TRBV3-1 (or the pseudogene TRBV3-2) to TRBJ1-5, with 11 bases fitting TRBD1. Germline lookup yields CDR1 LGHDT and CDR2 YNNKEL (reference sequence). The CDR3 is 17 amino acids. V was pared by 0 bases and J by 5 bases, with 6 bases of the junction left unmatched. As DNA, the CDR3 is TGTGCCAGCAGCCAAGAATCGGACAGGGGGCTGTATCAGCCCCAGCATTTT. This translates into CASSQESDRGLYQPQHF.

Only one count was recorded for this clone. This chain joins TRBV28 and TRBJ1-5; D remains ambiguous. Per the germline V gene, CDR1 is MDHEN and CDR2 is SYDVKM. The CDR3 has 17 amino acids. V was pared by 4 bases and J by 5 bases, with 21 bases between. CDR3 amino acids: CASSSLPKNSLHQPQHF. The CDR3 coding sequence is TGTGCCAGCAGTTCACTCCCCAAGAACAGCCTCCATCAGCCCCAGCATTTT.

This chain uses TRBV7-3 with TRBJ2-7; the D gene is possibly TRBD1 (5 bases). Per the germline V gene, CDR1 is SGHTA and CDR2 is FQGTGA. The V end was cut by 5 bases, the J end by 4 bases, with 12 bases between. CDR3 length equals 13 residues. CDR3 loop: CASSRTPGYEQYF. The CDR3 DNA is TGTGCCAGCAGCCGGACCCCAGGGTACGAGCAGTACTTC.

CDR3 amino acids: CAISVQGQLNTEAFF. The CDR3 nucleotides are TGTGCCATCAGCGTCCAGGGACAGTTGAACACTGAAGCTTTCTTT. The rearrangement joins TRBV10-3 to TRBJ1-1; TRBD1 matches at 7 bases. The CDR3 loop spans 15 amino acids. Per the germline V gene, CDR1 is ENHRY and CDR2 is SYGVKD. After removal of 6 bases from V and 0 bases from J, the junction contained 7 bases not matched to a gene.

The genes are TRBV11-2 and TRBJ2-7; 9 nucleotides line up with TRBD2. The germline V gene has CDR1 SGHAT and CDR2 FQNNGV. Trimming took 2 bases from V and 3 from J; bases not matched to a gene: 11. The CDR3 contains 17 residues. DNA for the CDR3: TGTGCCAGCAGCTTAAGCGCGGCTAGCGGGGCCGACTACGAGCAGTACTTC. Protein sequence: CASSLSAASGADYEQYF.

The V call is TRBV19, the J call TRBJ2-7, with D possibly TRBD1 on 5 matching bases. Trimming left V 5 bases short and J 3 bases short, with 11 bases between. The CDR3 is made up of 13 amino acids. Germline values: CDR1 LNHDA, CDR2 SQIVND (reference sequence). The CDR3 sequence is CASSPRTNYEQYF. In DNA, the CDR3 is TGTGCCAGTAGTCCCCGGACAAACTACGAGCAGTACTTC.

This clone was observed a handful of times. The chain uses TRBV3-1 (or the pseudogene TRBV3-2) and TRBJ1-2; a weak D match, TRBD1 (6 bases). V was shortened by 4 bases and J by 5 bases, with 20 bases between the two germline ends. Germline V lookup: CDR1 LGHDT, CDR2 YNNKEL (reference sequence). The CDR3 consists of 16 residues. The CDR3 nucleotides are TGTGCCAGCAGCCCAATCTCTACCGGGACAACTTATGGCTACACCTTC. Its protein is CASSPISTGTTYGYTF.